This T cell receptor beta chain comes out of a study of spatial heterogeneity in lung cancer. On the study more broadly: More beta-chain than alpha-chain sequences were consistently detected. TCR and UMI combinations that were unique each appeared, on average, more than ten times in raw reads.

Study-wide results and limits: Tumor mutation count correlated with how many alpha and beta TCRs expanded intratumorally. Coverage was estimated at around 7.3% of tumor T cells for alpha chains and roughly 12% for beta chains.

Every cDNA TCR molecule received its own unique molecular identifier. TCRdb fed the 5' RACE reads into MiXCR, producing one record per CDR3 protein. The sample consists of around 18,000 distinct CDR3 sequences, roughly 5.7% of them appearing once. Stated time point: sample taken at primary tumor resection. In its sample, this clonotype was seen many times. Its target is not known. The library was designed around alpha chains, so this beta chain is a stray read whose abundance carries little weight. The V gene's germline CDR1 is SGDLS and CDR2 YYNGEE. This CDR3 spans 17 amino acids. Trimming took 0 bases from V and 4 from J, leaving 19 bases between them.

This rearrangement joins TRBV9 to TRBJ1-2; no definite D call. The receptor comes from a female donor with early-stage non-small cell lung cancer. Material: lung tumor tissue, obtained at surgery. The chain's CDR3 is CASSVARSPAVGYGYTF. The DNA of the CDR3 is TGTGCCAGCAGCGTAGCCCGTTCTCCCGCGGTCGGCTATGGCTACACCTTC.